The T cell receptor (beta chain) described here comes from a study of T cells in Graves' hyperthyroidism and ophthalmopathy. Broader study findings: Most thyroid clonotypes expanded above 0.001 appeared in blood too. The model identified upcoming ophthalmopathy a median roughly 6.5 months ahead of onset.

This clonotype was detected many times. The antigen is not known. RNA transcripts provided the source from which TCR beta CDR3 regions were amplified. The HTBI primer set drove a first-round RT-PCR of the TCR CDR3. TCRdb reanalysed the multiplex PCR reads using MiXCR and keeps one entry per CDR3 protein. This sample has 650,000 to 850,000 distinct CDR3 sequences, with approximately 19% found just once. The length of the CDR3 is 15 residues. V was clipped by 0 bases and J by 1 base; unmatched bases: 2. Germline CDR1 is SGDLS and CDR2 is YYNGEE. Clinical symptoms, serum thyroxine and TRAb, thyroid ultrasound and orbital computed tomography were used for the diagnoses.

This TCR derives from a woman in her forties or fifties with Graves' hyperthyroidism that later progressed to Graves' ophthalmopathy. The chain is built from TRBV9 and TRBJ2-3; TRBD2 aligns across 7 bases. Sequencing input: blood. Here the CDR3 DNA reads TGTGCCAGCAGCGTAGGAAGCGGGGGCACAGATACGCAGTATTTT. Amino acid sequence: CASSVGSGGTDTQYF. Looking up the rest from reference TRBV9 and TRBJ2-3 gives the full variable domain: DSGVTQTPKHLITATGQRVTLRCSPRSGDLSVYWYQQSLDQGLQFLIQYYNGEERAKGNILERFSAQQFPDLHSELNLSSLELGDSALYFCASSVGSGGTDTQYFGPGTRLTVL.